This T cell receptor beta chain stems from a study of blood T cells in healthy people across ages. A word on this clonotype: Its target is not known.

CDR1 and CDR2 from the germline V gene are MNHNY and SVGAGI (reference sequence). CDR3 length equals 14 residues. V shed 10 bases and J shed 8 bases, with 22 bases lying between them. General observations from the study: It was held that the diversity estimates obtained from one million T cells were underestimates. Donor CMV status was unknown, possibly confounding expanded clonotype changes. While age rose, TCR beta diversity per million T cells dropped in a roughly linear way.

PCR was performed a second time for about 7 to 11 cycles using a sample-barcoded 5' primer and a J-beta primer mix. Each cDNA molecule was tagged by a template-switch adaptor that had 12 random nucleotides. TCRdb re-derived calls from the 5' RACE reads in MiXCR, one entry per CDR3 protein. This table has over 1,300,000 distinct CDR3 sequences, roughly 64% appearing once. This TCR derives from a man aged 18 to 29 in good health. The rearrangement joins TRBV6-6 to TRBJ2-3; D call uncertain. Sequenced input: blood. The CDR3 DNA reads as TGTGCCACCTCGGACGGTCCGAGTCTGGGTACGCAGTATTTT. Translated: CATSDGPSLGTQYF.